This T cell receptor (beta chain) was identified during a study of blood T cell repertoires in COVID-19. Study at large: The origin of the acute and convalescent COVID-19 samples was the United States, Italy and Spain.

The assay was immunoSEQ multiplex PCR, and TCRdb's table has in-frame clones only and misses some. The repertoire includes 400,000 to 450,000 clones, around 89% of them detected once, and 1% to 1.3% sits in the top ten. This CDR3 spans 15 amino acids. CDR1 MDHEN and CDR2 SYDVKM come from the germline V gene. The V and J ends lost 5 bases and 8 bases respectively, with 19 bases between them. Recovery meant two consecutive negative NP/OP PCR tests, professional clearance, or resolved symptoms. The specimen sequenced was PBMCs or T cells enriched from blood (not recorded which). The chain carries TRBV28 and TRBJ2-1, with D uncertain. The receptor comes from a man aged 25 to 45 who had recovered from COVID-19. CDR3 amino acids: CASSPPTFRSDEQFF. Written as DNA, the CDR3 is TGTGCCAGCAGTCCGCCTACGTTCCGCTCCGATGAGCAGTTCTTC.